This TCR beta chain was captured by sequencing in a study of neurological immune-mediated disorders. Study-level results: Healthy controls had more TCR clonal expansion than multiple sclerosis, which showed the least, whereas HTLV-1-associated myelopathy showed the most.

TCRdb reprocessed the 5' RACE reads with MiXCR, giving one entry per CDR3 protein. The data show approximately 36,000 distinct CDR3 sequences, with about 14% seen just once and approximately 30% held by the top ten. The unsorted libraries were produced from 2 million PBMCs held at -80 C. As for this clonotype: Antigen specificity is unknown.

In germline, CDR1 is SGHVS, CDR2 FNYEAQ. The CDR3 sequence is 15 residues long. V was shortened by 3 bases and J by 3 bases, with 13 bases between the two germline ends. The chain carries TRBV7-6 and TRBJ2-3; D possibly corresponds to TRBD2 (6 bases). The source is a woman between 50 and 59 years old with HTLV-1-associated myelopathy (HAM/TSP). What was sequenced was PBMCs. The CDR3 reads CASSFSGGLTDTQYF. CDR3 bases: TGTGCCAGCAGCTTCTCCGGGGGTCTGACAGATACGCAGTATTTT. The variable domain in full, with the rest retrieved from reference TRBV7-6 and TRBJ2-3, is GAGVSQSPRYKVTKRGQDVALRCDPISGHVSLYWYRQALGQGPEFLTYFNYEAQQDKSGLPNDRFSAERPEGSISTLTIQRTEQRDSAMYRCASSFSGGLTDTQYFGPGTRLTVL.